This T cell receptor beta chain was obtained from a study of CD8+ T cells in alopecia areata. Broader study findings: In scalp and blood, many expanded lesional clones persisted during tofacitinib. For baseline CD8+ expansion, any link to response stays uncertain with one nonresponder. Expanded CD8+ clones among the top 100, and scalp clonality, were significantly decreased by tofacitinib.

Germline values: CDR1 SQVTM, CDR2 ANQGSEA. The CDR3 loop spans 15 amino acids. Trimming shortened V by 4 bases and J by 5 bases, and 21 bases separated the two germline ends. Details on this clone: Its antigen remains unknown.

As the sequencing template, cDNA was produced by extracting RNA and reverse transcribing it. Only in-frame clones appear in the TCRdb table, and some are missing; sequencing was by immunoSEQ multiplex PCR. The sample has about 92,000 clones, roughly 40% seen once. Noted treatment: oral pan-JAK inhibitor, 5-10 mg twice daily. Lesional scalp punch biopsies and peripheral blood came from alopecia areata patients. This rearrangement joins TRBV29-1 to TRBJ2-7; the D is unclear. The sequence was collected from a human donor with alopecia areata. Sample: CD8+ T cells sorted from blood, taken at week 24, from a patient treated with tofacitinib. The CDR3 is CSVVLPGWAGNEQYF. The CDR3 nucleotides are TGCAGCGTTGTACTCCCTGGTTGGGCTGGGAACGAGCAGTACTTC.